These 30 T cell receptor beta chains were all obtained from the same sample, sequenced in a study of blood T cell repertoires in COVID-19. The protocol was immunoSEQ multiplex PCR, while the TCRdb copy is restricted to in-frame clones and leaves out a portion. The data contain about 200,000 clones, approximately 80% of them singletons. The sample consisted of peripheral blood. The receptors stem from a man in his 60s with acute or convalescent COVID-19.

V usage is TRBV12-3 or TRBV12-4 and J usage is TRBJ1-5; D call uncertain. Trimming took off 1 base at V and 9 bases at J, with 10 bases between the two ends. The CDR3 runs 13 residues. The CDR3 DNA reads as TGTGCCAGCAGTTTAGGAAGCCGCTCGCCCCAGCATTTT. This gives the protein CASSLGSRSPQHF.

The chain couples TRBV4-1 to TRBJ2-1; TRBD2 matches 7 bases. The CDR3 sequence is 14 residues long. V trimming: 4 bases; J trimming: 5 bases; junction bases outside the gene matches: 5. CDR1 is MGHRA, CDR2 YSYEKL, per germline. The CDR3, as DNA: TGCGCCAGCAGCCCTTCGGGAGGCCACAATGAGCAGTTCTTC. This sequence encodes CASSPSGGHNEQFF.

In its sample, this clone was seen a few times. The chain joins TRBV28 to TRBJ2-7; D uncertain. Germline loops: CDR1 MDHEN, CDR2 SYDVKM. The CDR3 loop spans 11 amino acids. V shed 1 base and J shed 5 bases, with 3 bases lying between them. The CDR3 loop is CASSLLDEQYF. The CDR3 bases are TGTGCCAGCAGTTTATTAGACGAGCAGTACTTC.

CDR3 sequence reads: CASSPHLGQGSSPLHF. The CDR3 nucleotides read TGCGCCAGCAGCCCTCACCTGGGACAGGGAAGTTCACCCCTCCACTTT. This chain joins TRBV4-1 and TRBJ1-6; 9 nucleotides match TRBD1. The CDR3 length is 16 residues. V shed 4 bases, J shed 9 bases, and the junction held 10 bases outside the gene matches. The germline V gene has CDR1 MGHRA and CDR2 YSYEKL.

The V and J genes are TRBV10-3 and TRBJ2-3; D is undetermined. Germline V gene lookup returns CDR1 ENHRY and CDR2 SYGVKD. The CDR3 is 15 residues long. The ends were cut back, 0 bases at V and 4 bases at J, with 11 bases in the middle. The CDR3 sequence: CAISESGRLSDTQYF. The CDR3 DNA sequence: TGTGCCATCAGTGAGTCGGGCCGCCTCTCAGATACGCAGTATTTT.

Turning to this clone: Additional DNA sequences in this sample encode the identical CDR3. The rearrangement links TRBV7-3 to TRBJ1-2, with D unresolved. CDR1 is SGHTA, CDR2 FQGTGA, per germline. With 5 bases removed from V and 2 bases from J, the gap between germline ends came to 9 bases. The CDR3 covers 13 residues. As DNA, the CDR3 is TGTGCCAGCAGCCCCGACACGAACTATGGCTACACCTTC. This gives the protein CASSPDTNYGYTF.

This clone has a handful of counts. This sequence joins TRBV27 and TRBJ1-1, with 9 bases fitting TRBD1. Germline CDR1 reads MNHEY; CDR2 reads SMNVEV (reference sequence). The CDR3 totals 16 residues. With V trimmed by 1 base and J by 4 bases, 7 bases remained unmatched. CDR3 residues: CASSLYRGQGITEAFF. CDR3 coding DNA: TGTGCCAGCAGTTTATACCGGGGACAGGGAATCACTGAAGCTTTCTTT.

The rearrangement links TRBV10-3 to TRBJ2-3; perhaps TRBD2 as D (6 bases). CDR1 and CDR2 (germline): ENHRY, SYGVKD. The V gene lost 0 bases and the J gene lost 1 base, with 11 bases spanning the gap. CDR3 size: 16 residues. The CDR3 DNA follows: TGTGCCATCAGTGAGTCGCTCGCGGGACGCACAGATACGCAGTATTTT. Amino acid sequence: CAISESLAGRTDTQYF.

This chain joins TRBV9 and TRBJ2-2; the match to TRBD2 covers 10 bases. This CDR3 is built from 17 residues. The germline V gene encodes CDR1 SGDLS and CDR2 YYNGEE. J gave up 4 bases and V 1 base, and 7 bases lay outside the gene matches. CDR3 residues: CASSVSLAGVGTGELFF. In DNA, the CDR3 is TGTGCCAGCAGCGTAAGCCTAGCGGGAGTTGGCACCGGGGAGCTGTTTTTT.

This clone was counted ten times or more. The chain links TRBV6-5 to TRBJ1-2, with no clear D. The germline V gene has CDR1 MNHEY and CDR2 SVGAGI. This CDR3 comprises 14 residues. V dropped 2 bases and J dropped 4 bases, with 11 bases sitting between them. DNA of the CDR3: TGTGCCAGCAGTTACGGCGACCGGAGCTATGGCTACACCTTC. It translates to CASSYGDRSYGYTF.

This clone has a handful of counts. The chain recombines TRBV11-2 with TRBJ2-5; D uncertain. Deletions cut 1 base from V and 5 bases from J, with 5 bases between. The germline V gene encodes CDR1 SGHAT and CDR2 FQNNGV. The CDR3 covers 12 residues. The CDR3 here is CASSLVMETQYF. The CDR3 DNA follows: TGTGCCAGCAGCTTAGTAATGGAGACCCAGTACTTC.

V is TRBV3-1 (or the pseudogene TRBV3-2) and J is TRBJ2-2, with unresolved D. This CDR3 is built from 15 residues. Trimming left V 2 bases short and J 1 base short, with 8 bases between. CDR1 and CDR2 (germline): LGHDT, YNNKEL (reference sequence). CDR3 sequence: CASSQTVQNTGELFF. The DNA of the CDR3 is TGTGCCAGCAGCCAAACAGTTCAGAACACCGGGGAGCTGTTTTTT.

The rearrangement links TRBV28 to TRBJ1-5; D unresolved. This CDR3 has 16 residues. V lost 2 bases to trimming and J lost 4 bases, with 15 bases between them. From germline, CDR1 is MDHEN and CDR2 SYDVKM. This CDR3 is CASSLMFSSGNQPQHF. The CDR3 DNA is TGTGCCAGCAGTTTAATGTTCTCTAGCGGGAATCAGCCCCAGCATTTT.

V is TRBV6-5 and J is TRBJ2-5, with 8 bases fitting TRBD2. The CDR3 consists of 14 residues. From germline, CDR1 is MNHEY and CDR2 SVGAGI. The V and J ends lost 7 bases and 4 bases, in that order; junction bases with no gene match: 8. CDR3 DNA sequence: TGTGCCAGCACGGTCTCCAGCGGGGGAGAGACCCAGTACTTC. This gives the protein CASTVSSGGETQYF.

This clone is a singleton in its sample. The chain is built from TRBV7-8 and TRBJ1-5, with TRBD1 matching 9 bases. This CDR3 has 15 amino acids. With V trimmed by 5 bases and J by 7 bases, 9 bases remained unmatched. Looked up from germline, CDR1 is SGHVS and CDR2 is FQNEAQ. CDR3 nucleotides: TGTGCCAGCAGCCCTCCGGGACAGGGACGGCAGCCCCAGCATTTT. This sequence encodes CASSPPGQGRQPQHF.

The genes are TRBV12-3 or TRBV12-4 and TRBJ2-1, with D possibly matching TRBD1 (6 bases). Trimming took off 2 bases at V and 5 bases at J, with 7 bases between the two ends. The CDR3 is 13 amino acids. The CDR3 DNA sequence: TGTGCCAGCAGTTTACAGGGGAACAATGAGCAGTTCTTC. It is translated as CASSLQGNNEQFF.

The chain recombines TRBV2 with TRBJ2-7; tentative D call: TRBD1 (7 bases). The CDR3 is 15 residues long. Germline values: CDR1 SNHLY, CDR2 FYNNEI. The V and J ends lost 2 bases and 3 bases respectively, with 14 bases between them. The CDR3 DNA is TGTGCCAGCAGTGAATCGGTTCAGGGGGGCTACGAGCAGTACTTC. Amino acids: CASSESVQGGYEQYF.

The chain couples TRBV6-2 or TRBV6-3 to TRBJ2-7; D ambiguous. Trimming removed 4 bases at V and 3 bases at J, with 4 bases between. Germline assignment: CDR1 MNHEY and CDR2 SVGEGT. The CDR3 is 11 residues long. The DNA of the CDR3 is TGTGCCAGCAGTTTCAGCTACGAGCAGTACTTC. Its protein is CASSFSYEQYF.

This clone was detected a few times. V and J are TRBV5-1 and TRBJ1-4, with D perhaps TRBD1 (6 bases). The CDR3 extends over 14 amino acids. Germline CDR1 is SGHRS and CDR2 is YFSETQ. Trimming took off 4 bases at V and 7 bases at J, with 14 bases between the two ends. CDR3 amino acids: CASSEQGLSEKLFF. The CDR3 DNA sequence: TGCGCCAGCAGCGAACAGGGTTTGAGTGAAAAACTGTTTTTT.

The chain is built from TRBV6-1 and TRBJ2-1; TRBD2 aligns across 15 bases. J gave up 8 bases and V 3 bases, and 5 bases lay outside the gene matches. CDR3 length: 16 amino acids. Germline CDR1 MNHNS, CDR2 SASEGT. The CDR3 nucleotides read TGTGCCAGCAGTGAGCGGACTAGCGGGAGGGGGGATGAGCAGTTCTTC. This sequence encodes CASSERTSGRGDEQFF.

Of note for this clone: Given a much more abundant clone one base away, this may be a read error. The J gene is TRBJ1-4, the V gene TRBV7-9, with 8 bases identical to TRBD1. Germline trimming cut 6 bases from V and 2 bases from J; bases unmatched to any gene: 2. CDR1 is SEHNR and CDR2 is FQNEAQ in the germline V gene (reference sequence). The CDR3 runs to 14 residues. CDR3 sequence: CASSWTGTNEKLFF. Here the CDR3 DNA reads TGTGCCAGCAGTTGGACAGGGACTAATGAAAAACTGTTTTTT.

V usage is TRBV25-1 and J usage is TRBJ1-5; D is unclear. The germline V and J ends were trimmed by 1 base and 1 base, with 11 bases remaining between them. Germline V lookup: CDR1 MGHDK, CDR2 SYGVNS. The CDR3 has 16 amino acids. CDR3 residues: CASSESGFASNQPQHF. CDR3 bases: TGTGCCAGCAGTGAATCGGGGTTTGCAAGCAATCAGCCCCAGCATTTT.

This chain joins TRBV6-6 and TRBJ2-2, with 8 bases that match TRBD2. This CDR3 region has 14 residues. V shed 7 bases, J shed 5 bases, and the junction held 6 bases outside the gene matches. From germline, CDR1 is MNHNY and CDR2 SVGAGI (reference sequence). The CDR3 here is CASKQRGPTGELFF. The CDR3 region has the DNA TGTGCCAGCAAACAGCGGGGGCCTACCGGGGAGCTGTTTTTT.

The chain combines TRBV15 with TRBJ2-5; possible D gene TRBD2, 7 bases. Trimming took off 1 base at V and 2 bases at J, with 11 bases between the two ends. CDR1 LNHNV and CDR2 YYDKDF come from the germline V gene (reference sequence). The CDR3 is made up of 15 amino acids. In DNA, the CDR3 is TGTGCCACCAGCAGAGGAGGGGGGGGGCAAGAGACCCAGTACTTC. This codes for CATSRGGGGQETQYF. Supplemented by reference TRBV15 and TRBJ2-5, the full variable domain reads DAMVIQNPRYQVTQFGKPVTLSCSQTLNHNVMYWYQQKSSQAPKLLFHYYDKDFNNEADTPDNFQSRRPNTSFCFLDIRSPGLGDTAMYLCATSRGGGGQETQYFGPGTRLLVL.

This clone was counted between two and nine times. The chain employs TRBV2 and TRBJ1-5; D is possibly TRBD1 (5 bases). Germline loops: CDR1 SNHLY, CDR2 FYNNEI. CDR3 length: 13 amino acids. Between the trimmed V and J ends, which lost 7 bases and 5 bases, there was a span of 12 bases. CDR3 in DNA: TGTGCCAGCAAAGACAGCCGCGATCAGCCCCAGCATTTT. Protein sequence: CASKDSRDQPQHF.

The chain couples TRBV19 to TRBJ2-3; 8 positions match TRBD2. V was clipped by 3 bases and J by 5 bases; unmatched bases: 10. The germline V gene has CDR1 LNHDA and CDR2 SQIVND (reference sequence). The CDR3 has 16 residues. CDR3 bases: TGTGCCAGTAGTATTCCTACTAGCGGCTACGGAGATACGCAGTATTTT. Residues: CASSIPTSGYGDTQYF. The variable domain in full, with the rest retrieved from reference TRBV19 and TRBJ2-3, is DGGITQSPKYLFRKEGQNVTLSCEQNLNHDAMYWYRQDPGQGLRLIYYSQIVNDFQKGDIAEGYSVSREKKESFPLTVTSAQKNPTAFYLCASSIPTSGYGDTQYFGPGTRLTVL.

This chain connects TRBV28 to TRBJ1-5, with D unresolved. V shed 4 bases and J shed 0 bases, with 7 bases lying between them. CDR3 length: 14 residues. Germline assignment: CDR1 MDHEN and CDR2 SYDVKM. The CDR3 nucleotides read TGTGCCAGCAGTTCCCTGTATAGCAATCAGCCCCAGCATTTT. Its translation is CASSSLYSNQPQHF. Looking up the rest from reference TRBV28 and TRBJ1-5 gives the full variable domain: DVKVTQSSRYLVKRTGEKVFLECVQDMDHENMFWYRQDPGLGLRLIYFSYDVKMKEKGDIPEGYSVSREKKERFSLILESASTNQTSMYLCASSSLYSNQPQHFGDGTRLSIL.

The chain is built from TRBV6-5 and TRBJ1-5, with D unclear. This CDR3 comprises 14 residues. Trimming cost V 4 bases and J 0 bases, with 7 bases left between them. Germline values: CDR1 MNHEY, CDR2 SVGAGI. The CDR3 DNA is TGTGCCAGCAGTTCTGGGCATAGCAATCAGCCCCAGCATTTT. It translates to CASSSGHSNQPQHF.

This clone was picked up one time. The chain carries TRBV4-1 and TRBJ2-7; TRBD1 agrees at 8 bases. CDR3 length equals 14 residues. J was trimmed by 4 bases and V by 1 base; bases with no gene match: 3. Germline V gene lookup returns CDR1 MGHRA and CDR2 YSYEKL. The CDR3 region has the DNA TGCGCCAGCAGCCAAGGGACAGGGAGGTACGAGCAGTACTTC. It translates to CASSQGTGRYEQYF.

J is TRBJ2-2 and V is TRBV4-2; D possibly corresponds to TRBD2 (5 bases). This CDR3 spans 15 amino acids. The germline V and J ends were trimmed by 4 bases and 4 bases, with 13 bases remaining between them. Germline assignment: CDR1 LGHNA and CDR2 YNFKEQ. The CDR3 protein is CASSLDGLGTGELFF. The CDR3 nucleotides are TGTGCCAGCAGCCTGGATGGACTGGGCACCGGGGAGCTGTTTTTT.